Each of the 28 T cell receptor beta chains below was sequenced from the same sample in a study of blood T cells in healthy people across ages. Alongside a J-beta primer mix, a sample-barcoded 5' primer served in a second PCR lasting about 7 to 12 cycles. TCRdb re-analysed the 5' RACE reads in MiXCR, keeping a single row per CDR3 protein. The data contain around 1,500,000 distinct CDR3 sequences, under 30% of them singletons. Sequenced: blood. These receptors came from a woman aged 25 to 39 in good health.

In its sample, this clonotype was seen once. This may come from a read error, since a much larger clone is one base off. The CDR3 loop is CSVIRPRTTCYEQYF. CDR3 bases: TGCAGCGTCATAAGACCTCGGACAACCTGCTACGAGCAGTACTTC. The chain combines TRBV29-1 with TRBJ2-7; D may be TRBD1 (5 bases). V was trimmed by 6 bases and J by 3 bases, leaving 21 bases between them. The CDR3 contains 15 residues. Looked up from germline, CDR1 is SQVTM and CDR2 is ANQGSEA.

J is TRBJ1-2 and V is TRBV6-2 or TRBV6-3; D unresolved. Germline values: CDR1 MNHEY, CDR2 SVGEGT. The CDR3 length is 12 residues. V lost 7 bases, J lost 2 bases, and 8 bases lay in between. The CDR3 region is CASTRTNYGYTF. In DNA, the CDR3 is TGTGCCAGCACCAGAACAAACTATGGCTACACCTTC.

The V and J genes are TRBV6-1 and TRBJ2-1; 8 bases align to TRBD1. The tail of the sequence fits TRBJ2-7 better, so the J call may be wrong. The CDR3 runs to 16 residues. CDR1 and CDR2 (germline): MNHNS, SASEGT. The CDR3 sequence is CASRPNDRGSYNEQYF. The CDR3 DNA follows: TGTGCCAGCAGGCCGAACGACAGGGGTTCCTACAATGAGCAGTACTTC.

The V and J genes are TRBV9 and TRBJ2-5, with 8 nucleotides matching TRBD2. Looked up from germline, CDR1 is SGDLS and CDR2 is YYNGEE. The V gene end was trimmed by 0 bases and the J gene end by 4 bases; junction bases not matched to a gene: 8. The CDR3 has 16 amino acids. As DNA, the CDR3 is TGTGCCAGCAGCGTAGATCCGGGGGGGCTAGGAGAGACCCAGTACTTC. As protein: CASSVDPGGLGETQYF.

V gene TRBV6-6 combines with J gene TRBJ1-2, with unresolved D. Trimming took 0 bases from V and 4 from J, leaving 15 bases between them. This CDR3 is 16 amino acids long. Per germline, CDR1 MNHNY and CDR2 SVGAGI (reference sequence). CDR3: CASSYSSSRLVYGYTF. CDR3 nucleotides: TGTGCCAGCAGTTACTCGTCCAGCCGTTTAGTCTATGGCTACACCTTC.

V usage is TRBV24-1 and J usage is TRBJ2-1; D is perhaps TRBD1 or TRBD2 (6 bases each). This CDR3 contains 14 residues. V was shortened by 2 bases and J by 8 bases, with 12 bases between the two germline ends. The germline CDR1 and CDR2 sequences are KGHDR and SFDVKD. The CDR3 reads CATSDSSGGHEQFF. The CDR3 coding sequence is TGTGCCACCAGTGATTCGTCCGGGGGCCATGAGCAGTTCTTC.

Ten or more counts support this clonotype. J is TRBJ2-1 and V is TRBV2; maybe TRBD1 (6 bases). The ends were cut back, 4 bases at V and 4 bases at J, with 14 bases in the middle. CDR1 and CDR2 (germline): SNHLY, FYNNEI. The CDR3 is 15 residues long. The CDR3 region is CASSVEDRMYNEQFF. The CDR3 coding sequence is TGTGCCAGCAGTGTCGAAGACAGGATGTACAATGAGCAGTTCTTC. The whole variable domain, remainder taken from reference TRBV2 and TRBJ2-1, is EPEVTQTPSHQVTQMGQEVILRCVPISNHLYFYWYRQILGQKVEFLVSFYNNEISEKSEIFDDQFSVERPDGSNFTLKIRSTKLEDSAMYFCASSVEDRMYNEQFFGPGTRLTVL.

V gene TRBV9 combines with J gene TRBJ2-3; D might be TRBD2 (6 bases). V lost 1 base and J lost 2, with 14 bases in between. Germline V gives CDR1 SGDLS, CDR2 YYNGEE. The CDR3 has 16 residues. In DNA, the CDR3 is TGTGCCAGCAGCGTATTAAGTCGGGAGCTCACAGATACGCAGTATTTT. Amino acid sequence: CASSVLSRELTDTQYF. The full variable domain, completed using reference TRBV9 and TRBJ2-3, is DSGVTQTPKHLITATGQRVTLRCSPRSGDLSVYWYQQSLDQGLQFLIQYYNGEERAKGNILERFSAQQFPDLHSELNLSSLELGDSALYFCASSVLSRELTDTQYFGPGTRLTVL.

This clonotype was observed a handful of times. The gene calls are TRBV5-1 and TRBJ2-7; tentatively, D is TRBD2 (6 bases). Looked up from germline, CDR1 is SGHRS and CDR2 is YFSETQ. V was trimmed by 4 bases and J by 5 bases, leaving 16 bases between them. This CDR3 is 14 amino acids long. For the CDR3, the DNA is TGCGCCAGCAGCGCCTCACTAGCTTCCCACGAGCAGTACTTC. This sequence encodes CASSASLASHEQYF.

This clonotype was counted a few times. The limits of the CDR3 on the DNA are not certain, so only TCRdb's listed CDR3 is given. The genes are TRBV10-1 and TRBJ2-6. Germline CDR1 WNHNN, CDR2 SYGVQD (reference sequence). From its first to its last residue, the CDR3 has 14 amino acids. CDR3 loop: CASSESGRANVLTF.

The CDR3 region has the DNA TGTGCCTGGAGTGTTCAGTTGAACACTGAAGCTTTCTTT. Protein: CAWSVQLNTEAFF. V usage is TRBV30 and J usage is TRBJ1-1, with D uncertain. The CDR3 spans 13 residues. The V end lost 0 bases, the J end lost 0 bases, and 5 bases lay between the germline ends. Germline-derived CDR1 and CDR2 are GTSNPN and SVGIG (reference sequence).

The chain uses TRBV6-6 and TRBJ2-1, with 7 bases that match TRBD1. This CDR3 is 15 amino acids long. CDR1 MNHNY and CDR2 SVGAGI come from the germline V gene (reference sequence). With V trimmed by 0 bases and J by 7 bases, 6 bases remained unmatched. The CDR3 protein is CASSYSMGRGNEQFF. CDR3 DNA: TGTGCCAGCAGTTACTCGATGGGCAGGGGGAATGAGCAGTTCTTC.

The chain combines TRBV28 with TRBJ2-3, with 11 nucleotides matching TRBD2. CDR1 MDHEN and CDR2 SYDVKM come from the germline V gene. Trimming took 7 bases from V and 3 from J; bases not matched to a gene: 6. CDR3 size: 15 residues. The CDR3 sequence is CASNTGTSGTDTQYF. In DNA form, the CDR3 reads TGTGCCAGCAATACCGGGACTAGCGGAACAGATACGCAGTATTTT.

The chain joins TRBV7-3 to TRBJ2-2; the D gene is possibly TRBD1 (5 bases). CDR3 size: 16 residues. Deletions cut 0 bases from V and 6 bases from J, with 14 bases between. Per the germline V gene, CDR1 is SGHTA and CDR2 is FQGTGA. The CDR3 nucleotides are TGTGCCAGCAGCTTAACGCGAAAGGGGAAGGCCGGGGAGCTGTTTTTT. Translated: CASSLTRKGKAGELFF.

This clonotype was observed a single time. An end of the junction does not agree with germline; a read error may underlie this. The chain is built from TRBV27 and TRBJ2-1, with TRBD1 matching over 7 bases. The CDR3 covers 15 residues. Germline CDR1 and CDR2: MNHEY and SMNVEV (reference sequence). CDR3 region: CASSLLPTGSNERFF. The CDR3 DNA is TGTGCCAGCAGTTTGCTCCCGACAGGGAGCAATGAGCGGTTCTTC.

This chain uses TRBV12-3 or TRBV12-4 with TRBJ2-3, with D maybe TRBD2 (6 bases). This CDR3 contains 20 residues. The V gene lost 8 bases and the J gene lost 6 bases, with 36 bases spanning the gap. Here the CDR3 reads CASGLPRGRGDRGSPDTQYF. The CDR3 DNA follows: TGTGCCAGCGGTCTCCCCCGAGGGCGGGGCGACCGAGGGAGCCCGGATACGCAGTATTTT.

The chain uses TRBV5-1 and TRBJ2-1, with 9 positions matching TRBD1. Trimming removed 5 bases from V and 3 bases from J; junction bases left unmatched: 12. The length of the CDR3 is 17 residues. Germline CDR1 and CDR2: SGHRS and YFSETQ. DNA for the CDR3: TGCGCCAGCAGTAGGGCGACCGGGACAGGGAACTACAATGAGCAGTTCTTC. Amino acid sequence: CASSRATGTGNYNEQFF.

With respect to this clonotype: A much larger clone differs by one base, so this may be a read error. V gene TRBV20-1 combines with J gene TRBJ2-7; 9 positions match TRBD2. CDR3 length equals 14 residues. CDR1 is DFQATT, CDR2 SNEGSKA, per germline (reference sequence). The CDR3 protein is CSAPLAGAPAERYF. CDR3 sequence (DNA): TGCAGTGCCCCCTTAGCGGGAGCCCCCGCCGAGCGGTACTTC.

This clonotype came up many times. V is TRBV20-1 and J is TRBJ2-7; 8 bases are shared with TRBD2. Per the germline V gene, CDR1 is DFQATT and CDR2 is SNEGSKA (reference sequence). V lost 0 bases and J lost 0; bases outside the gene matches: 19. This CDR3 is built from 20 residues. The CDR3 coding sequence is TGCAGTGCTAGAGATCGTGAGCTAAGCGGGAGAGGCCCCCGCTCCTACGAGCAGTACTTC. Translating it yields CSARDRELSGRGPRSYEQYF.

CDR3 sequence (DNA): TGTGCCAGCAGTCTTAGTGCCCCCCTACATTCCTACGAGCAGTACTTC. Its protein is CASSLSAPLHSYEQYF. The J gene is TRBJ2-7, the V gene TRBV6-1; D remains ambiguous. V was trimmed by 5 bases and J by 1 base, leaving 18 bases between them. The CDR3 consists of 16 residues. CDR1 is MNHNS, CDR2 SASEGT, per germline.

This clonotype turned up a few times. V is TRBV3-1 and J is TRBJ2-1; 11 positions agree with TRBD2. V shed 0 bases and J 8 bases; nucleotides not matched to a gene: 9. Germline CDR1 is LGHDT and CDR2 is YNNKEL (reference sequence). The CDR3 consists of 17 residues. The chain's CDR3 is CASSQDIATSGSHEQFF. In DNA form, the CDR3 reads TGTGCCAGCAGCCAAGATATCGCCACTAGCGGGAGCCATGAGCAGTTCTTC.

This clonotype came up a few times. The V call is TRBV7-9, the J call TRBJ2-1; D is unresolved. The V gene lost 7 bases and the J gene lost 6 bases, with 19 bases spanning the gap. Germline assignment: CDR1 SEHNR and CDR2 FQNEAQ (reference sequence). The CDR3 spans 15 residues. CDR3 residues: CASIHQQTRFNEQFF. CDR3 nucleotides: TGTGCCAGCATCCATCAGCAGACGAGATTCAATGAGCAGTTCTTC.

This rearrangement joins TRBV20-1 to TRBJ1-6, with D unclear. The ends were cut back, 0 bases at V and 7 bases at J, with 13 bases in the middle. This CDR3 is 15 amino acids long. Germline CDR1 reads DFQATT; CDR2 reads SNEGSKA (reference sequence). As DNA, the CDR3 is TGCAGTGCTAGAGACACGACCCAAGGGAATTCACCCCTCCACTTT. Its protein product is CSARDTTQGNSPLHF.

This clonotype was seen ten or more times. The rearrangement uses TRBV12-3 or TRBV12-4 and TRBJ2-1; the match to TRBD1 covers 7 bases. The CDR3 has 13 residues. Unmatched junction bases numbered 6, after V lost 6 bases and J lost 7 bases. The DNA of the CDR3 is TGTGCCAGCAGACGTGACAGGGTAAATGAGCAGTTCTTC. It is translated as CASRRDRVNEQFF.

Remarks on this clonotype: This may be a read error, as it is one base from a much larger clone. The gene calls are TRBV20-1 and TRBJ2-1; perhaps TRBD2 as D (5 bases). The germline V gene has CDR1 DFQATT and CDR2 SNEGSKA (reference sequence). This CDR3 has 13 residues. In DNA, the CDR3 is TGCAGTGCTAGGATAGCGTCCTACAATAAGCAGTTCTTC. As protein: CSARIASYNKQFF.

Comment on this clonotype: A junction boundary mismatches the germline segment, possibly from a read error. This chain links TRBV7-6 with TRBJ1-3; possible D gene TRBD1, 6 bases. CDR3 length equals 16 residues. Germline V gene sequence: CDR1 SGHVS, CDR2 FNYEAQ. Here the CDR3 reads CASSLGGFGAENTIYF. As DNA, the CDR3 is TGTGCCAGCAGTTTAGGGGGTTTTGGCGCCGAAAACACCATATATTTT. Supplemented by reference TRBV7-6 and TRBJ1-3, the full variable domain reads GAGVSQSPRYKVTKRGQDVALRCDPISGHVSLYWYRQALGQGPEFLTYFNYEAQQDKSGLPNDRFSAERPEGSISTLTIQRTEQRDSAMYRCASSLGGFGAENTIYFGEGSWLTVV.

The chain has TRBV24-1 and TRBJ1-2, with D unresolved. Looked up from germline, CDR1 is KGHDR and CDR2 is SFDVKD. Trimming removed 3 bases at V and 5 bases at J, with 12 bases between. This CDR3 has 14 residues. The CDR3 nucleotides are TGTGCCACCAGTGATGCGCGGATAAATTATGGCTACACCTTC. This gives the protein CATSDARINYGYTF.

In its sample, this clonotype was seen a few times. V usage is TRBV2 and J usage is TRBJ2-7; D assignment may be TRBD1 or TRBD2 (5 bases each). V was shortened by 8 bases and J by 5 bases, with 19 bases between the two germline ends. Germline-derived CDR1 and CDR2 are SNHLY and FYNNEI. The length of the CDR3 is 14 residues. CDR3 nucleotides: TGTGCCAGCCCCCGGGACCCGGAAGGCAACGAGCAGTACTTC. This codes for CASPRDPEGNEQYF.